This T cell receptor beta chain was found in a study of T-cell reconstitution after alpha-beta-depleted transplantation in children. TCRbeta library construction was performed incorporating unique molecular identifiers. TCRdb analysed the PCR reads with MiXCR anew, one entry per CDR3 protein. The sample comprises approximately 340,000 distinct CDR3 sequences, approximately 10% of which are singletons, and approximately 2.3% rests with the top ten. This clonotype was detected ten times or more. The length of the CDR3 is 16 residues. With 1 base clipped from V and 6 bases from J, the junction kept 4 bases outside the gene matches. The germline V gene has CDR1 MGHDK and CDR2 SYGVNS.

The sample consisted of PBMCs from the stem cell graft donor, taken from the stem cell graft. The sequence derives from a human donor who donated a stem cell graft to a child with acute lymphoblastic leukemia. The chain is built from TRBV25-1 and TRBJ2-2; 11 positions match TRBD1. CDR3 sequence (DNA): TGTGCCAGCAGTGAATCGGACAGGGGGCGAGCCGGGGAGCTGTTTTTT. It yields the protein CASSESDRGRAGELFF.